These 3 T cell receptor beta chains were all obtained from the same sample, sequenced in a study of shared clonotypes between healthy human individuals. Using immunoSEQ multiplex PCR, the repertoire was profiled, and TCRdb retains in-frame clones only, with some absent. The sample lists about 820,000 clones; approximately 92% were seen once. The naive CD8 subset, CD45RO-negative cells positively selected for CCR7, excluded terminally differentiated effector memory CD45RA+ cells. Sequences were obtained from naive CD8+ T cells sorted from blood. These receptors were taken from a man aged 30 to 45 in good health.

The chain carries TRBV6-1 and TRBJ2-7; tentative D call: TRBD1 (6 bases). Germline values: CDR1 MNHNS, CDR2 SASEGT. This CDR3 is built from 13 residues. With 5 bases removed from V and 2 bases from J, the gap between germline ends came to 10 bases. CDR3 bases: TGTGCCAGCAGTAGGGACACGACCTACGAGCAGTACTTC. Its translation: CASSRDTTYEQYF.

This clone was observed a single time. The chain links TRBV28 to TRBJ2-5, with 8 bases aligning to TRBD1. The CDR3 consists of 14 residues. V was pared by 8 bases and J by 5 bases, with 10 bases of the junction left unmatched. The germline V gene encodes CDR1 MDHEN and CDR2 SYDVKM. The CDR3 DNA reads TGTGCCAGCTCCAGGGGGCTTAAATTGGAGACCCAGTACTTC. Translating it yields CASSRGLKLETQYF.

The genes are TRBV27 and TRBJ1-3; a possible D gene is TRBD1 (5 bases). The CDR3 contains 16 residues. The V end lost 5 bases, the J end lost 0 bases, and 14 bases lay between the germline ends. Germline V lookup: CDR1 MNHEY, CDR2 SMNVEV (reference sequence). The CDR3 is CASSPGHPFSGNTIYF. The CDR3 coding sequence is TGTGCCAGCAGTCCCGGACATCCTTTCTCTGGAAACACCATATATTTT.